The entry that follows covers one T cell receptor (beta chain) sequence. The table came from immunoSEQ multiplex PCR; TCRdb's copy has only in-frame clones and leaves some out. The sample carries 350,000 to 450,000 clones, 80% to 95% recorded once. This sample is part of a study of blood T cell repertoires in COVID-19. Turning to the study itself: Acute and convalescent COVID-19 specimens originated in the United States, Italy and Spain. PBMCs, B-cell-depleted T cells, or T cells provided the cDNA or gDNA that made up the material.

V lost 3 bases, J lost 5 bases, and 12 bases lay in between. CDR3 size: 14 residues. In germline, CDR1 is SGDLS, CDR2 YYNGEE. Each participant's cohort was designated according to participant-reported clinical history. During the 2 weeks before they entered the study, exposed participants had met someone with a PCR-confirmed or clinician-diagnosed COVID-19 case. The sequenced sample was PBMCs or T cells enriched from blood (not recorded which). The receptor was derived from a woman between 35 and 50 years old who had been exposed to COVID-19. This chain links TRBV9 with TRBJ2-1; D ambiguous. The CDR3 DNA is TGTGCCAGCAGCGATTTGGCGGCTGACAATGAGCAGTTCTTC. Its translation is CASSDLAADNEQFF. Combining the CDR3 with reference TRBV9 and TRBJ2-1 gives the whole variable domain DSGVTQTPKHLITATGQRVTLRCSPRSGDLSVYWYQQSLDQGLQFLIQYYNGEERAKGNILERFSAQQFPDLHSELNLSSLELGDSALYFCASSDLAADNEQFFGPGTRLTVL.